This T cell receptor (beta chain) stems from a study of blood T cells in healthy people across ages. PCR was performed a second time for about 6 to 11 cycles using a sample-barcoded 5' primer and a J-beta primer mix. Tagging of each cDNA molecule was performed by a template-switch adaptor with 12 random nucleotides. Using its own MiXCR run on the 5' RACE reads, TCRdb lists one record per CDR3 protein. This sample carries more than 650,000 distinct CDR3 sequences, 50% to 65% of them seen once, and the ten largest clones take under 50%. The sequenced material came from blood. The receptor's source is a man older than 75 in good health.

The chain's CDR3 is CASSATGLNQPQHF. In DNA, the CDR3 is TGTGCCAGCAGTGCGACAGGGTTGAATCAGCCCCAGCATTTT. The V gene is TRBV12-3 or TRBV12-4, the J gene TRBJ1-5; 7 positions agree with TRBD1. This CDR3 region has 14 residues. V was pared by 5 bases and J by 4 bases, with 5 bases of the junction left unmatched.